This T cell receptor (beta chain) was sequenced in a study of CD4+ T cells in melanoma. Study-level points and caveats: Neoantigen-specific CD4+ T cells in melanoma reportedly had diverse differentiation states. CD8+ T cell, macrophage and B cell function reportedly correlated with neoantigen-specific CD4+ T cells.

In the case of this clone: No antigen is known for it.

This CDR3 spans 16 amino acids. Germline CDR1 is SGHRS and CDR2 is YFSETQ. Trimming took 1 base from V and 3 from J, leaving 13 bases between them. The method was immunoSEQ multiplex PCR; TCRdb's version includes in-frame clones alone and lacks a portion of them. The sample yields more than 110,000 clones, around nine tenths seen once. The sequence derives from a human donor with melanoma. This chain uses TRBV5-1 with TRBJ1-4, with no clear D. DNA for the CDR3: TGCGCCAGCAGCTTGCCGGTAGGATCGGCTAATGAAAAACTGTTTTTT. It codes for CASSLPVGSANEKLFF.